Listed below are T cell receptor beta chains from one sample, sequenced in a study of blood T cell repertoires in COVID-19. Produced via immunoSEQ multiplex PCR; TCRdb's table is partial and in-frame only. The sample has more than 300,000 clones, 85% to 90% seen once. Sequencing was done on a sample of PBMCs or T cells enriched from blood (not recorded which). The receptor source for this set is a woman younger than 35 who had recovered from COVID-19. The CDR3 runs from the conserved cysteine through the conserved F or W. A D gene is named only where the DNA matches it firmly. Rows give clone size only sometimes, using once, few, many, or a class for an expanded clone.

V	size	D	J	CDR3	DNA
TRBV5-4	-	-	TRBJ2-2	CASSYTGPNTGELFF	TGTGCCAGCAGCTACACAGGGCCGAACACCGGGGAGCTGTTTTTT
TRBV28	-	TRBD1	TRBJ1-5	CASSLNSGGSQPQHF	TGTGCCAGCAGTTTAAACTCAGGGGGCAGTCAGCCCCAGCATTTT
TRBV5-1	-	-	TRBJ1-2	CASSGTDSLYGYTF	TGCGCCAGCAGCGGTACGGACTCCCTCTATGGCTACACCTTC
TRBV7-2	-	-	TRBJ2-7	CASSFDAGNSYEQYF	TGTGCCAGCAGCTTTGATGCAGGTAACTCCTACGAGCAGTACTTC
TRBV5-1	-	-	TRBJ2-1	CASSLAGASYNEQFF	TGCGCCAGCAGCTTGGCAGGGGCCTCCTACAATGAGCAGTTCTTC
TRBV28	-	TRBD2	TRBJ2-1	CASSYDPTSGSLYNEQFF	TGTGCCAGCAGTTACGACCCGACTAGCGGGAGTCTATACAATGAGCAGTTCTTC
TRBV2	few	TRBD2	TRBJ2-1	CASTAGGLVRNEQFF	TGTGCCAGCACTGCGGGGGGGCTAGTGAGAAATGAGCAGTTCTTC
TRBV18	-	TRBD1	TRBJ1-2	CASSLRDRSRGVNYGYTF	TGTGCCAGCTCACTCAGGGACAGATCAAGGGGAGTTAACTATGGCTACACCTTC
TRBV18	-	TRBD1	TRBJ1-1	CASSLQGVSNTEAFF	TGTGCCAGCTCCCTACAGGGGGTCTCGAACACTGAAGCTTTCTTT
TRBV25-1	-	-	TRBJ1-3	CATNPGSGNTIYF	TGTGCCACCAACCCGGGCTCTGGAAACACCATATATTTT
TRBV5-1	-	TRBD2	TRBJ2-1	CASSAGTSGRFPFF	TGCGCCAGCAGCGCGGGGACTAGCGGGAGATTTCCTTTCTTC
TRBV3-1/TRBV3-2	-	-	TRBJ1-6	CASSQDLGASSPLHF	TGTGCCAGCAGCCAAGATCTGGGGGCGAGTTCACCCCTCCACTTT
TRBV27	-	TRBD2	TRBJ2-1	CASSSLGGALNNEQFF	TGTGCCAGCAGTTCCCTCGGGGGGGCCTTGAACAATGAGCAGTTCTTC
TRBV18	-	TRBD1	TRBJ1-2	CASSPQDRDGYTF	TGTGCCAGCTCACCCCAGGACAGGGATGGCTACACCTTC
TRBV19	-	TRBD1	TRBJ1-2	CASADRDDYGYTF	TGTGCCAGTGCCGACAGGGACGACTATGGCTACACCTTC
TRBV30	-	TRBD1	TRBJ1-1	CAWDASGGSEAFF	TGTGCCTGGGATGCATCAGGGGGCTCTGAAGCTTTCTTT
TRBV5-1	-	TRBD2	TRBJ2-7	CASSRGGLAGEASIYEQYF	TGCGCCAGCAGCCGGGGGGGACTAGCGGGAGAAGCTAGTATCTACGAGCAGTACTTC
TRBV7-9	-	-	TRBJ1-5	CASSPDSIYSNQPQHF	TGTGCCAGCAGCCCTGACAGCATCTATAGCAATCAGCCCCAGCATTTT
TRBV28	-	TRBD2	TRBJ2-1	CASSLPTLAGGGEQFF	TGTGCCAGCAGTTTACCCACACTAGCGGGAGGAGGTGAGCAGTTCTTC
TRBV7-3	once	TRBD2	TRBJ2-3	CASSSSGGQSDTQYF	TGTGCCAGCAGCTCTAGCGGGGGGCAATCAGATACGCAGTATTTT
TRBV9	-	-	TRBJ1-2	CASSVADSFNYGYTF	TGTGCCAGCAGCGTAGCAGACAGTTTTAACTATGGCTACACCTTC
TRBV3-1/TRBV3-2	few	TRBD2	TRBJ2-1	CASSPLPSGGSNEQFF	TGTGCCAGCAGCCCCCTCCCTAGCGGGGGATCAAATGAGCAGTTCTTC
TRBV27	-	-	TRBJ1-1	CASSLISGNSEAFF	TGTGCCAGCAGTTTAATTTCAGGGAACTCTGAAGCTTTCTTT
TRBV5-4	few	TRBD1	TRBJ1-2	CASSLSQGADGYTF	TGTGCCAGCAGCTTGTCTCAGGGGGCGGATGGCTACACCTTC
TRBV10-2	-	-	TRBJ1-6	CASSESAGEDSPLHF	TGCGCCAGCAGTGAGTCGGCGGGGGAAGATTCACCCCTCCACTTT
TRBV5-1	once	-	TRBJ2-3	CASSAPTGPLRTDTQYF	TGCGCCAGCAGCGCACCCACAGGGCCCCTTCGCACAGATACGCAGTATTTT
TRBV9	-	TRBD1	TRBJ1-3	CASSTRTGVLSGNTIYF	TGTGCCAGCAGCACTCGAACAGGGGTTCTCTCTGGAAACACCATATATTTT
TRBV19	many	-	TRBJ1-5	CASSITGVPQHF	TGTGCCAGTAGTATCACCGGGGTCCCCCAGCATTTT
TRBV7-8	-	TRBD1	TRBJ1-1	CATTQGARTEAFF	TGTGCCACAACCCAGGGGGCGCGCACTGAAGCTTTCTTT
TRBV19	-	TRBD1	TRBJ1-2	CASRATGRDYGYTF	TGTGCCAGTAGGGCGACAGGGAGAGACTATGGCTACACCTTC
TRBV25-1	once	-	TRBJ1-3	CASSKSGVGGNTIYF	TGTGCCAGCAGTAAGAGCGGTGTGGGGGGAAACACCATATATTTT
TRBV6-4	few	TRBD1	TRBJ2-4	CASSQDLQGSLAKNIQYF	TGTGCCAGCAGTCAAGACCTACAGGGGTCCCTAGCCAAAAACATTCAGTACTTC
TRBV10-3	-	-	TRBJ1-6	CAISEDSSGRWISPLHF	TGTGCCATCAGTGAGGACAGTAGTGGGAGGTGGATTTCACCCCTCCACTTT
TRBV4-1	-	-	TRBJ2-7	CASSQAPTGYSYEQYF	TGCGCCAGCAGCCAGGCACCTACAGGGTACTCCTACGAGCAGTACTTC
TRBV9	once	TRBD2	TRBJ2-5	CASSPHPGGALAETQYF	TGTGCCAGCAGCCCCCACCCGGGAGGGGCCCTCGCGGAGACCCAGTACTTC
TRBV4-1	-	TRBD2	TRBJ2-5	CASSPREVGLAGIETQYF	TGCGCCAGCAGCCCCAGGGAGGTTGGCCTAGCGGGGATTGAGACCCAGTACTTC
TRBV6-5	-	TRBD1	TRBJ2-3	CASSYDRDRVGDTQYF	TGTGCCAGCAGTTACGATAGGGACAGGGTAGGAGATACGCAGTATTTT
TRBV28	once	-	TRBJ2-2	CASKLREWRTRTGELFF	TGTGCCAGCAAGCTCAGGGAATGGCGTACTCGTACCGGGGAGCTGTTTTTT
TRBV5-4	-	-	TRBJ1-2	CASSLGPGSEGYTF	TGTGCCAGCAGCTTGGGTCCGGGGTCGGAAGGCTACACCTTC
TRBV14	-	-	TRBJ1-2	CASSQAGNHGYTF	TGTGCCAGCAGCCAAGCGGGGAACCATGGCTACACCTTC
TRBV15	-	TRBD2	TRBJ2-1	CATSRERGGNEQFF	TGTGCCACCAGCAGAGAAAGGGGAGGGAATGAGCAGTTCTTC
TRBV6-2/TRBV6-3	-	TRBD1	TRBJ2-2	CASSPDGQATGGELFF	TGTGCCAGCAGTCCCGACGGACAGGCTACCGGCGGGGAGCTGTTTTTT
TRBV5-5	-	-	TRBJ1-1	CASSRQIMNTEAFF	TGTGCCAGCAGCCGACAGATAATGAACACTGAAGCTTTCTTT
TRBV29-1	-	TRBD1	TRBJ1-1	CSVGLRDRENTEAFF	TGCAGCGTTGGCTTACGCGACAGGGAGAACACTGAAGCTTTCTTT
TRBV19	once	-	TRBJ2-2	CASSIGQVNTGELFF	TGTGCCAGTAGTATAGGACAGGTGAACACCGGGGAGCTGTTTTTT
TRBV6-4	-	TRBD1	TRBJ1-2	CASRDITGGAYGYTF	TGTGCCAGCAGGGATATTACAGGGGGCGCCTATGGCTACACCTTC
TRBV28	-	TRBD1	TRBJ2-7	CASSLSRTGRFFYEQYF	TGTGCCAGCAGTTTATCCCGGACAGGGAGGTTTTTCTACGAGCAGTACTTC
TRBV30	-	-	TRBJ2-1	CAWRVWDTFYNEQFF	TGTGCCTGGAGAGTTTGGGACACTTTTTACAATGAGCAGTTCTTC
TRBV10-3	-	-	TRBJ2-7	CAIKGSGNYEQYF	TGTGCCATCAAAGGGAGTGGTAACTACGAGCAGTACTTC
TRBV6-4	-	TRBD2	TRBJ2-3	CASSDSGTSGSDTQYF	TGTGCCAGCAGTGACTCCGGGACTAGCGGTTCAGATACGCAGTATTTT
TRBV5-4	-	TRBD2	TRBJ2-2	CASSSKRGTGELFF	TGTGCCAGCAGTTCTAAGCGGGGTACCGGGGAGCTGTTTTTT
TRBV5-1	-	-	TRBJ2-3	CASSLWPGKSGRDTQYF	TGCGCCAGCAGCTTGTGGCCAGGGAAAAGTGGGCGAGATACGCAGTATTTT
TRBV5-1	-	TRBD1	TRBJ1-2	CASSLGTGSGYGYTF	TGCGCCAGCAGCTTAGGGACAGGCTCGGGCTATGGCTACACCTTC
TRBV5-1	-	-	TRBJ1-2	CASSPTGVGYGYTF	TGCGCCAGCAGCCCCACAGGCGTCGGCTATGGCTACACCTTC
TRBV25-1	-	TRBD1	TRBJ1-3	CASSETGSGNTIYF	TGTGCCAGCAGTGAGACAGGGTCTGGAAACACCATATATTTT